The 24 T cell receptor beta chains reported below all come from one sample, sequenced in a study of blood T cell repertoires in COVID-19. This table comes from immunoSEQ multiplex PCR, and its TCRdb copy is limited to in-frame clones, with some not included. This sample carries around 280,000 clones, roughly 91% of them seen once, and the ten largest clones take roughly 11%. Material for sequencing was peripheral blood. The receptors originated from a woman aged 30 to 39 with COVID-19, enrolled during active disease.

This chain links TRBV10-1 with TRBJ1-1, with D uncertain. V was pared by 3 bases and J by 11 bases, with 22 bases between. The CDR3 has 15 amino acids. Per the germline V gene, CDR1 is WNHNN and CDR2 is SYGVQD (reference sequence). CDR3 DNA: TGCGCCAGCAGTGATGGGCCAACCTCTCGTACTTATGCTTTCTTT. Residues: CASSDGPTSRTYAFF.

This chain links TRBV13 with TRBJ1-3; D gene ambiguous. V lost 3 bases, J lost 0 bases, and 12 bases lay in between. The CDR3 runs 16 residues. From germline, CDR1 is PRHDT and CDR2 FYEKMQ (reference sequence). The CDR3 nucleotides are TGTGCCAGCAGCTTTAGGTCGGGTTTCTCTGGAAACACCATATATTTT. Its protein product is CASSFRSGFSGNTIYF.

The chain uses TRBV4-1 and TRBJ2-7, with D uncertain. Germline CDR1 and CDR2: MGHRA and YSYEKL. V shed 5 bases and J shed 2 bases, with 10 bases lying between them. This CDR3 is 13 amino acids long. The CDR3 DNA follows: TGCGCCAGCAGCGGCCAGGTCACCTACGAGCAGTACTTC. Amino acids: CASSGQVTYEQYF.

Here the CDR3 reads CASSSQGYEQFF. The CDR3 DNA reads TGCGCCAGCAGCTCACAGGGCTATGAGCAGTTCTTC. The chain recombines TRBV5-1 with TRBJ2-1; weak D call: TRBD1 (6 bases). This CDR3 is 12 amino acids long. Germline lookup yields CDR1 SGHRS and CDR2 YFSETQ. V lost 3 bases, J lost 8 bases, and 9 bases lay in between.

CDR3 nucleotide sequence: TGTGCCAGCAGCCGGCCAACAGGGTTTGACAATGAGCAGTTCTTC. Protein sequence: CASSRPTGFDNEQFF. This sequence joins TRBV7-6 and TRBJ2-1, with a weak D call TRBD1 (6 bases). The V gene's germline CDR1 is SGHVS and CDR2 FNYEAQ. The CDR3 is 15 amino acids. Trimming took off 5 bases at V and 5 bases at J, with 16 bases between the two ends.

In this sample, this clone turned up a few times. The CDR3 region is CASSRGAGGMADTQYF. In nucleotides, the CDR3 is TGTGCCAGCAGCCGGGGGGCCGGGGGCATGGCAGATACGCAGTATTTT. V usage is TRBV7-9 and J usage is TRBJ2-3; a weak D match, TRBD2 (7 bases). Germline V lookup: CDR1 SEHNR, CDR2 FQNEAQ (reference sequence). The CDR3 is made up of 16 amino acids. The V and J ends lost 5 bases and 4 bases respectively, with 19 bases between them. Based on the CDR3 plus reference TRBV7-9 and TRBJ2-3, the full variable domain is DTGVSQNPRHKITKRGQNVTFRCDPISEHNRLYWYRQTLGQGPEFLTYFQNEAQLEKSRLLSDRFSAERPKGSFSTLEIQRTEQGDSAMYLCASSRGAGGMADTQYFGPGTRLTVL.

V usage is TRBV5-1 and J usage is TRBJ1-2, with D uncertain. V lost 6 bases and J 1 base, leaving 16 bases between the germline ends. Germline loops: CDR1 SGHRS, CDR2 YFSETQ. This CDR3 has 15 residues. The CDR3: CASIPGLSGNYGYTF. The CDR3 DNA sequence: TGCGCCAGCATTCCAGGACTCTCCGGTAACTATGGCTACACCTTC.

This chain connects TRBV7-2 to TRBJ1-4; 7 bases line up with TRBD1. The germline CDR1 and CDR2 sequences are SGHTA and FQGNSA. The CDR3 is made up of 18 amino acids. V dropped 4 bases and J dropped 0; count of bases not matched to a gene: 11. CDR3 nucleotides: TGTGCCAGCAGCTCAGGGACAGAAGTTTATGCAACTAATGAAAAACTGTTTTTT. This gives the protein CASSSGTEVYATNEKLFF. Together with reference TRBV7-2 and TRBJ1-4, the CDR3 gives the full variable domain: GAGVSQSPSNKVTEKGKDVELRCDPISGHTALYWYRQSLGQGLEFLIYFQGNSAPDKSGLPSDRFSAERTGGSVSTLTIQRTQQEDSAVYLCASSSGTEVYATNEKLFFGSGTQLSVL.

The J gene is TRBJ1-4, the V gene TRBV6-5; D call uncertain. CDR1 is MNHEY, CDR2 SVGAGI, per germline. CDR3 length: 12 residues. The V end lost 6 bases, the J end lost 8 bases, and 10 bases lay between the germline ends. This CDR3 reads CASRPGVEKLFF. In DNA, the CDR3 is TGTGCCAGCAGGCCCGGGGTGGAAAAACTGTTTTTT.

This sequence joins TRBV7-7 and TRBJ2-5, with 10 bases matching TRBD1. This CDR3 has 15 amino acids. Looked up from germline, CDR1 is SSHAT and CDR2 is FNYEAQ (reference sequence). Trimming removed 5 bases from V and 2 bases from J; junction bases left unmatched: 5. The CDR3 bases are TGTGCCAGCAGCAAGACAGGGGGCGGACAAGAGACCCAGTACTTC. Its translation: CASSKTGGGQETQYF.

This sequence joins TRBV6-5 and TRBJ1-1, with a weak D call TRBD1 (6 bases). V was cut by 5 bases and J by 5 bases, with 15 bases left in between. This CDR3 comprises 14 residues. The germline V gene encodes CDR1 MNHEY and CDR2 SVGAGI. The CDR3, as DNA: TGTGCCAGCAGTCCGTTAAGGGGGAGAACTGAAGCTTTCTTT. Its protein is CASSPLRGRTEAFF.

The rearrangement uses TRBV25-1 and TRBJ1-2; D gene ambiguous. Trimming removed 2 bases at V and 4 bases at J, with 11 bases between. Germline V gives CDR1 MGHDK, CDR2 SYGVNS. The CDR3 loop spans 14 amino acids. The CDR3 protein is CASSEGVNGYGYTF. In DNA form, the CDR3 reads TGTGCCAGCAGTGAAGGTGTCAACGGCTATGGCTACACCTTC.

This sequence joins TRBV27 and TRBJ1-1; D ambiguous. CDR3 length equals 13 residues. The ends were cut back, 4 bases at V and 5 bases at J, with 11 bases in the middle. Germline V gene data show CDR1 as MNHEY and CDR2 as SMNVEV (reference sequence). The CDR3 is CASSSGSLTEAFF. In DNA form, the CDR3 reads TGTGCCAGCAGTTCGGGTTCCCTGACTGAAGCTTTCTTT.

The chain recombines TRBV11-2 with TRBJ2-7; D ambiguous. V lost 1 base and J lost 2, with 9 bases in between. Germline CDR1 SGHAT, CDR2 FQNNGV. This CDR3 has 14 amino acids. CDR3 DNA sequence: TGTGCCAGCAGCTTAGTGGGCACCCCCTACGAGCAGTACTTC. Residues: CASSLVGTPYEQYF.

The J gene is TRBJ1-6, the V gene TRBV6-1, with D maybe TRBD1 (6 bases). The germline V gene encodes CDR1 MNHNS and CDR2 SASEGT. V lost 1 base and J 9 bases, leaving 10 bases between the germline ends. This CDR3 region has 14 residues. The CDR3, as DNA: TGTGCCAGCAGTGAAGTAGGGGGTCTTTCACCCCTCCACTTT. This codes for CASSEVGGLSPLHF.

V is TRBV28 and J is TRBJ2-6; maybe TRBD2 (5 bases). Trimming left V 3 bases short and J 0 bases short, with 12 bases between. The CDR3 runs 17 residues. The germline gives CDR1 MDHEN, CDR2 SYDVKM. CDR3 in amino acids: CASSFGAVYSGANVLTF. The CDR3 DNA is TGTGCCAGCAGTTTCGGAGCGGTCTACTCTGGGGCCAACGTCCTGACTTTC.

The genes are TRBV7-9 and TRBJ2-3; a weak D match, TRBD2 (6 bases). The CDR3 contains 17 residues. V dropped 5 bases and J dropped 0 bases, with 18 bases sitting between them. Looked up from germline, CDR1 is SEHNR and CDR2 is FQNEAQ (reference sequence). The CDR3: CASSPKAGGYSTDTQYF. CDR3 coding DNA: TGTGCCAGCAGCCCCAAAGCGGGCGGTTATAGCACAGATACGCAGTATTTT. The variable domain in full, with the rest retrieved from reference TRBV7-9 and TRBJ2-3, is DTGVSQNPRHKITKRGQNVTFRCDPISEHNRLYWYRQTLGQGPEFLTYFQNEAQLEKSRLLSDRFSAERPKGSFSTLEIQRTEQGDSAMYLCASSPKAGGYSTDTQYFGPGTRLTVL.

The gene calls are TRBV10-1 and TRBJ2-7, with D tentatively TRBD1 (6 bases). The germline CDR1 and CDR2 sequences are WNHNN and SYGVQD (reference sequence). V was pared by 2 bases and J by 6 bases, with 14 bases between. This CDR3 region has 14 residues. This CDR3 is CASSEMQGMGEQYF. CDR3 nucleotide sequence: TGCGCCAGCAGTGAGATGCAGGGGATGGGCGAGCAGTACTTC.

The chain recombines TRBV2 with TRBJ1-5; TRBD1 agrees at 7 bases. Germline assignment: CDR1 SNHLY and CDR2 FYNNEI. The CDR3 totals 14 residues. The V segment lost 4 bases and the J segment 1 base; nucleotides outside the gene matches: 1. The CDR3 reads CASSGGGSNQPQHF. CDR3 coding DNA: TGTGCCAGCAGTGGAGGGGGCAGCAATCAGCCCCAGCATTTT.

V and J are TRBV11-1 and TRBJ2-5, with D maybe TRBD2 (7 bases). The CDR3 loop spans 16 amino acids. The V end lost 3 bases, the J end lost 5 bases, and 19 bases lay between the germline ends. Germline CDR1 and CDR2: SGHAT and FQDESV (reference sequence). The CDR3 DNA reads TGTGCCAGCAGCTTGGATTTTTTGGGGGGGCGGGAGACCCAGTACTTC. Translation: CASSLDFLGGRETQYF.

The chain combines TRBV11-2 with TRBJ2-7; 8 positions match TRBD1. Germline CDR1 and CDR2: SGHAT and FQNNGV. The CDR3 is 14 residues long. Trimming took 5 bases from V and 6 from J; bases not matched to a gene: 9. CDR3 bases: TGTGCCAGCAGCCCGCGGACAGGGAATGGCGAGCAGTACTTC. This sequence encodes CASSPRTGNGEQYF.

This sequence joins TRBV7-8 and TRBJ1-4, with D maybe TRBD1 (5 bases). Looked up from germline, CDR1 is SGHVS and CDR2 is FQNEAQ. The CDR3 loop spans 15 amino acids. Trimming stripped 3 bases from V and 2 bases from J, with 10 bases between. For the CDR3, the DNA is TGTGCCAGCAGCTTGATAGGGGTGACTAATGAAAAACTGTTTTTT. Protein product: CASSLIGVTNEKLFF.

The rearrangement links TRBV6-5 to TRBJ1-1; 8 positions agree with TRBD1. This CDR3 has 12 residues. CDR1 and CDR2 from the germline V gene are MNHEY and SVGAGI. V lost 6 bases to trimming and J lost 8 bases; unmatched junction nucleotides: 5. As DNA, the CDR3 is TGTGCCAGCAGGGACGCAGGGGGCGAAGCTTTCTTT. It is translated as CASRDAGGEAFF.

The V and J genes are TRBV18 and TRBJ1-6; 7 nucleotides match TRBD1. With 4 bases clipped from V and 6 bases from J, the junction kept 3 bases outside the gene matches. The germline gives CDR1 KGHSH, CDR2 LQKENI. The CDR3 consists of 14 residues. CDR3 residues: CASSLTGINSPLHF. The CDR3 coding sequence is TGTGCCAGCTCACTGACAGGGATTAATTCACCCCTCCACTTT.